What follows describes a single T cell receptor beta chain. This entry comes from a study of blood T cell repertoires in COVID-19. Whole-study context: Sites across the United States, Italy and Spain contributed samples from acute and convalescent COVID-19. T cells, B-cell-depleted T cells, or PBMCs provided the cDNA or gDNA that served as material.

As originally analysed: From reference gene primer amplification, estimates of nucleated cell counts were derived. Produced via immunoSEQ multiplex PCR; TCRdb's table is partial and in-frame only. The V and J calls and clone size were taken over from that table, and D and trimming were inferred from the DNA. The sample yields over 40,000 clones, 80% to 95% seen once. The sequenced sample consisted of peripheral blood. The sequence came from a human donor in a cohort sampled during active COVID-19.

CDR3 nucleotides: TGCGCCAGCAGCCCAACCCCCGGGACAGGGAATGGCTACACCTTC. Translating it yields CASSPTPGTGNGYTF. This chain connects TRBV5-1 to TRBJ1-2, with 9 bases aligning to TRBD1. Germline CDR1 reads SGHRS; CDR2 reads YFSETQ. The CDR3 runs 15 residues. Germline trimming cut 4 bases from V and 6 bases from J; bases unmatched to any gene: 10. Full variable domain (outside the CDR3, taken from reference TRBV5-1 and TRBJ1-2): KAGVTQTPRYLIKTRGQQVTLSCSPISGHRSVSWYQQTPGQGLQFLFEYFSETQRNKGNFPGRFSGRQFSNSRSEMNVSTLELGDSALYLCASSPTPGTGNGYTFGSGTRLTVV.